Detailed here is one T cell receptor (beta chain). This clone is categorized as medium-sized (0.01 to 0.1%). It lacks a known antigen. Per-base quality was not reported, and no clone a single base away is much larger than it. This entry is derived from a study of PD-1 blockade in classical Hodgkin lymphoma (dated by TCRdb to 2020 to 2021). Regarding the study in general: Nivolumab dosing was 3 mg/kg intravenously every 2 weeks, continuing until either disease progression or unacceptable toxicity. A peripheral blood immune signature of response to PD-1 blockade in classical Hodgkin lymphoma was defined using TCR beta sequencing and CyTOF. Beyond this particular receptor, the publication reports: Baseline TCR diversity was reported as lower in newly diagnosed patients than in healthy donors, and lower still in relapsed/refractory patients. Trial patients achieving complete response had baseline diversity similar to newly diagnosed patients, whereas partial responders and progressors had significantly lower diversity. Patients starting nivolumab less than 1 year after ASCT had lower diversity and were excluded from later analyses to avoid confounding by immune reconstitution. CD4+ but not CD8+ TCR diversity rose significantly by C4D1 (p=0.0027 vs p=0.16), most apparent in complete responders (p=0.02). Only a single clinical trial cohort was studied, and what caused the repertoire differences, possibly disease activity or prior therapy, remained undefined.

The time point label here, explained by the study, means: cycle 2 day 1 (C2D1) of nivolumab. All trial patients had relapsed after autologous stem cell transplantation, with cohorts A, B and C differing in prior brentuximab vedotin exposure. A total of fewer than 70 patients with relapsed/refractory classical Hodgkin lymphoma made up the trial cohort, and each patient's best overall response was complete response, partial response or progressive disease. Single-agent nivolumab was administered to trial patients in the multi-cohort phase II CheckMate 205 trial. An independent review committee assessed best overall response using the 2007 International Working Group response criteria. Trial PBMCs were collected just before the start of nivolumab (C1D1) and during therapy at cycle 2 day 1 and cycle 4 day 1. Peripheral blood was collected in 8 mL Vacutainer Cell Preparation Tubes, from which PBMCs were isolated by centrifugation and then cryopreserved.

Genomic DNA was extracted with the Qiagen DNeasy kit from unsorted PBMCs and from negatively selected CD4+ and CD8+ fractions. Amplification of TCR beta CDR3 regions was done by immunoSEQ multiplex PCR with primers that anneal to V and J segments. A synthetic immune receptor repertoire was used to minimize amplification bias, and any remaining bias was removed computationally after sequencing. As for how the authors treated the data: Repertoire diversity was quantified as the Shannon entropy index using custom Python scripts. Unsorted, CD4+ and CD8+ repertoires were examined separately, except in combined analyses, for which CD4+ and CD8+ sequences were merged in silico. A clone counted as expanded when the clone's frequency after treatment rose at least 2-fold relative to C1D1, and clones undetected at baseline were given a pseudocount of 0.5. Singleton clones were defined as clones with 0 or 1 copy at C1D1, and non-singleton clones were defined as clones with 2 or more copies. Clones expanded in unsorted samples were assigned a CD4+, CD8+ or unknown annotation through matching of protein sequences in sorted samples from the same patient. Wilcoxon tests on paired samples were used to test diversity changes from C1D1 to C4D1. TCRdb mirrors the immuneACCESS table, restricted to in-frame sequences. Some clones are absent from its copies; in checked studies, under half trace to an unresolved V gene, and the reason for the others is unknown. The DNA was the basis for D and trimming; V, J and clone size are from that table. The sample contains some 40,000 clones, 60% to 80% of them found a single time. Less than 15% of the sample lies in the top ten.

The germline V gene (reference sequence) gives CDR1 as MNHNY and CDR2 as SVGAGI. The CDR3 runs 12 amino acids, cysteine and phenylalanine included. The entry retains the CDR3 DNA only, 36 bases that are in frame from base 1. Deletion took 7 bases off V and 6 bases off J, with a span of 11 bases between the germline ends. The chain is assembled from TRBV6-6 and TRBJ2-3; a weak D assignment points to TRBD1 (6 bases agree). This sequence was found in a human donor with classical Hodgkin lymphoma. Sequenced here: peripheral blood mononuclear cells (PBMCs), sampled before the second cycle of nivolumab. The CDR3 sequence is CASITGSDTQYF. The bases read TGTGCCAGCATTACAGGGTCCGATACGCAGTATTTT.